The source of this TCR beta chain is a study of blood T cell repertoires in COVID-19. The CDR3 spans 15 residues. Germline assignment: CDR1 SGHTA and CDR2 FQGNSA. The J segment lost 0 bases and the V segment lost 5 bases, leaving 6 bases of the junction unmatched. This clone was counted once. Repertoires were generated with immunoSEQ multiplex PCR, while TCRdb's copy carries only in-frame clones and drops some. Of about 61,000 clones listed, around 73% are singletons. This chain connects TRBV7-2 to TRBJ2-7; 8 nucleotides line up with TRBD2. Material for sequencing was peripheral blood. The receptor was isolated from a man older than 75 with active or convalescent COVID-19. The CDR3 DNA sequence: TGTGCCAGCAGCATAAGTAGCGGGACCTCCTACGAGCAGTACTTC. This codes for CASSISSGTSYEQYF.